This is a list of T cell receptor beta chains from one sample in a study of Ad26.COV2.S vaccination and SARS-CoV-2 variants. Method: immunoSEQ multiplex PCR; TCRdb's copy keeps in-frame clones and lacks some. This table holds 330,000 or so clones, 85% to 90% found once. Source: peripheral blood, taken in a trial of Ad26.COV2.S vaccine versus placebo. The receptor set was obtained from a person between 18 and 65 years old who received the Ad26.COV2.S COVID-19 vaccine or a placebo. Both conserved end residues are part of each CDR3. A D gene is named only where the DNA matches it firmly. Clone size is stated in some rows and not others, as once, few, many or a class when expanded.

once	TRBV24-1	TRBD2	TRBJ2-2	CATSDSPGRGNTGELFF	TGTGCCACCAGTGATTCCCCAGGGAGGGGTAACACCGGGGAGCTGTTTTTT
NA	TRBV6-4	TRBD1	TRBJ2-7	CASSDFGDRVTYEQYF	TGTGCCAGCAGTGACTTCGGGGACAGGGTAACCTACGAGCAGTACTTC
NA	TRBV9	NA	TRBJ1-1	CASSLNRDGLTEAFF	TGTGCCAGCAGCTTAAACAGGGATGGCTTGACTGAAGCTTTCTTT
NA	TRBV19	TRBD2	TRBJ2-1	CATGLAGGSEQFF	TGTGCCACCGGACTAGCGGGAGGCAGTGAGCAGTTCTTC
NA	TRBV30	NA	TRBJ2-5	CAWSAQETQYF	TGTGCCTGGAGTGCACAAGAGACCCAGTACTTC
few	TRBV11-2	TRBD1	TRBJ1-1	CASSLPRQGTEAFF	TGTGCCAGCAGCCTTCCGCGACAGGGCACTGAAGCTTTCTTT
NA	TRBV24-1	NA	TRBJ2-3	CATSALDDTQYF	TGTGCCACCAGTGCCCTGGATGATACGCAGTATTTT
NA	TRBV7-2	TRBD2	TRBJ2-7	CASTKSGGASYEQYF	TGTGCCAGCACAAAGAGCGGGGGGGCCTCCTACGAGCAGTACTTC
NA	TRBV4-1	NA	TRBJ2-7	CASSRDRAYEQYF	TGCGCCAGCAGCCGGGACCGTGCCTACGAGCAGTACTTC
NA	TRBV30	NA	TRBJ1-2	CAWTAVTVNYGYTF	TGTGCCTGGACAGCCGTGACAGTTAACTATGGCTACACCTTC
few	TRBV18	NA	TRBJ1-1	CASSAGLGEAFF	TGTGCCAGCTCCGCCGGTTTAGGTGAAGCTTTCTTT
NA	TRBV5-1	TRBD1	TRBJ1-3	CASSLGGTGILSGNTIYF	TGCGCCAGCAGCTTGGGGGGGACAGGGATCCTCTCTGGAAACACCATATATTTT
once	TRBV27	NA	TRBJ2-5	CASSSTVNQETQYF	TGTGCCAGCAGTTCGACAGTAAACCAAGAGACCCAGTACTTC
NA	TRBV11-3	TRBD1	TRBJ2-1	CASSLTGVISDYNEQFF	TGTGCCAGCAGCTTAACAGGGGTTATTTCAGACTACAATGAGCAGTTCTTC
once	TRBV30	TRBD1	TRBJ2-1	CATKGQGRGMAYNEQFF	TGTGCCACAAAGGGACAGGGAAGGGGCATGGCTTACAATGAGCAGTTCTTC
once	TRBV5-6	TRBD1	TRBJ2-1	CASSLPLGTGNEQFF	TGTGCCAGCAGCTTGCCCCTAGGGACAGGGAATGAGCAGTTCTTC
NA	TRBV6-2/TRBV6-3	NA	TRBJ1-1	CASSRGGTDEAFF	TGTGCCAGCAGTCGGGGGGGGACCGACGAAGCTTTCTTT
NA	TRBV5-6	NA	TRBJ1-4	CASSLGPGATNEKLFF	TGTGCCAGCAGCTTGGGCCCAGGCGCAACTAATGAAAAACTGTTTTTT
NA	TRBV27	TRBD1	TRBJ1-2	CASSPGTGVGVNTF	TGTGCCAGCAGTCCCGGGACAGGGGTAGGGGTTAACACCTTC
NA	TRBV3-1/TRBV3-2	NA	TRBJ2-5	CASSQVTRQETQYF	TGTGCCAGCAGCCAAGTAACTAGACAAGAGACCCAGTACTTC
NA	TRBV2	NA	TRBJ1-3	CASRSGGLGNTIYF	TGTGCCAGTAGGTCGGGAGGCCTTGGAAACACCATATATTTT
NA	TRBV21-1	NA	TRBJ2-7	CASSSRWGWAF	TGTGCCAGCAGCTCCCGATGGGGGTGGGCCTTC
NA	TRBV7-9	NA	TRBJ2-6	CASSMSGANVLTF	TGTGCCAGCAGCATGTCTGGGGCCAACGTCCTGACTTTC
NA	TRBV12-3/TRBV12-4	NA	TRBJ2-1	CASSFAWAKFF	TGTGCCAGCAGTTTCGCCTGGGCCAAGTTCTTC
NA	TRBV12-3/TRBV12-4	NA	TRBJ1-6	CASSFVGRSPLHF	TGTGCCAGCAGTTTTGTCGGGAGGTCACCCCTCCACTTT